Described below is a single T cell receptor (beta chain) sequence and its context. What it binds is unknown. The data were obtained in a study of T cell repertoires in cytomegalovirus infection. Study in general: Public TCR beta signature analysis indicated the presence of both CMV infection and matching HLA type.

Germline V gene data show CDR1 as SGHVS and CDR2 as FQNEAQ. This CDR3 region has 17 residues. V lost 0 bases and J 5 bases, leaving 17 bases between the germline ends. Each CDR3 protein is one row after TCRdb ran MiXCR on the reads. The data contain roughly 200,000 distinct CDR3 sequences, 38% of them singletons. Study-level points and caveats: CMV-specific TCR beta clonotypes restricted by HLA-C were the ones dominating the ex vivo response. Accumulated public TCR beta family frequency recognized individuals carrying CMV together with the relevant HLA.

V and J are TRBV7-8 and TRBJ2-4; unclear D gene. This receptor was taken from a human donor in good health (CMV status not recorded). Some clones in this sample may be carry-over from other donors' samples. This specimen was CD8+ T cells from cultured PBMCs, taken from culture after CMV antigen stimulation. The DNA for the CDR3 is TGTGCCAGCAGCTTAGCGCACCTATCCAAGGCCCAAAACATTCAGTACTTC. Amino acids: CASSLAHLSKAQNIQYF. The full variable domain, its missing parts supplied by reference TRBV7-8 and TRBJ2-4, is GAGVSQSPRYKVAKRGQDVALRCDPISGHVSLFWYQQALGQGPEFLTYFQNEAQLDKSGLPSDRFFAERPEGSVSTLKIQRTQQEDSAVYLCASSLAHLSKAQNIQYFGAGTRLSVL.